This entry lists 26 T cell receptor beta chains sequenced from one sample in a study of cytomegalovirus exposure and HLA in healthy donors. 13 Jbeta primers and 60 Vbeta primers were used for the PCR. TCRdb's table, derived via immunoSEQ multiplex PCR, lists solely in-frame clones and lacks some. The sample lists over 150,000 clones, about 80% occurring once. Sequencing was performed on PBMCs. These receptor sequences come from a man between 25 and 39 years old in good health and CMV-seropositive.

This chain connects TRBV28 to TRBJ2-7; 7 bases are shared with TRBD1. This CDR3 has 15 amino acids. CDR1 and CDR2 (germline): MDHEN, SYDVKM. Trimming removed 5 bases from V and 6 bases from J; junction bases left unmatched: 13. The CDR3 nucleotides are TGTGCCAGCAGTCCCACAGGGGCCGGGTACGGCGAGCAGTACTTC. Translating it yields CASSPTGAGYGEQYF.

The V call is TRBV15, the J call TRBJ2-7; TRBD2 is a possible D gene (6 bases). V was shortened by 0 bases and J by 2 bases, with 11 bases between the two germline ends. CDR1 is LNHNV and CDR2 is YYDKDF in the germline V gene (reference sequence). The CDR3 spans 15 residues. The CDR3 sequence is CATSRDWRDAYEQYF. The CDR3, as DNA: TGTGCCACCAGCAGAGACTGGCGGGATGCCTACGAGCAGTACTTC.

This chain links TRBV19 with TRBJ2-7; D is perhaps TRBD2 (6 bases). The CDR3 runs 14 residues. The germline V gene has CDR1 LNHDA and CDR2 SQIVND (reference sequence). V was clipped by 5 bases and J by 3 bases, with 14 bases between them. This CDR3 reads CASSSQGSGYEQYF. The CDR3 DNA sequence: TGTGCCAGTAGTTCCCAGGGTAGCGGCTACGAGCAGTACTTC.

The CDR3 region is CASSVEVGGFRSGELFF. The CDR3 DNA reads TGTGCCAGCAGCGTAGAAGTGGGCGGGTTCCGCTCCGGGGAGCTGTTTTTT. The chain joins TRBV9 to TRBJ2-2; TRBD2 might be the D (5 bases). CDR3 length: 17 amino acids. CDR1 SGDLS and CDR2 YYNGEE come from the germline V gene. Deletions cut 0 bases from V and 6 bases from J, with 18 bases between.

The chain employs TRBV28 and TRBJ2-1, with 7 bases fitting TRBD1. The germline gives CDR1 MDHEN, CDR2 SYDVKM. CDR3 length: 16 amino acids. Losses at the gene ends were 2 bases for V and 4 bases for J; bases not matched to a gene: 8. CDR3 DNA: TGTGCCAGCAGTTTAATCACGGGACAGTTTTACAATGAGCAGTTCTTC. Translating gives CASSLITGQFYNEQFF.

The V and J genes are TRBV28 and TRBJ2-5, with 9 bases that match TRBD1. Matching the DNA end better, TRBJ2-7 makes the J call doubtful. The CDR3 loop spans 15 amino acids. CDR1 is MDHEN and CDR2 is SYDVKM in the germline V gene. The CDR3 nucleotides read TGTGCCAGCAGGGGGGACAGGGCACCCACCTACGAGCAGTACTTC. This sequence encodes CASRGDRAPTYEQYF.

The CDR3 region has the DNA TGTGCCAGCAGCACGAGACAGGGGTCTAGACGGGACGAGCAGTACTTC. This codes for CASSTRQGSRRDEQYF. The chain uses TRBV5-5 and TRBJ2-7; 8 positions match TRBD1. Per the germline V gene, CDR1 is SGHKS and CDR2 is YYEKEE (reference sequence). The trim removed 4 bases at V and 5 bases at J, leaving 14 bases unmatched. The CDR3 extends over 16 amino acids.

This clone has a single count. The CDR3 region is CASSIERTVPEKLFF. CDR3 coding DNA: TGTGCCAGTAGTATAGAAAGGACAGTACCTGAAAAACTGTTTTTT. This chain joins TRBV19 and TRBJ1-4, with D maybe TRBD1 (6 bases). This CDR3 is 15 amino acids long. The germline CDR1 and CDR2 sequences are LNHDA and SQIVND (reference sequence). Trimming shortened V by 0 bases and J by 7 bases, and 12 bases separated the two germline ends.

The chain employs TRBV27 and TRBJ1-2; 8 bases are a match to TRBD1. The CDR3 loop spans 14 amino acids. The junction had 4 bases not matched to a gene; V was cut back by 4 bases and J by 3 bases. Per germline, CDR1 MNHEY and CDR2 SMNVEV (reference sequence). The CDR3 coding sequence is TGTGCCAGCAGTTCTACAGGGGGAGACTATGGCTACACCTTC. Encoded protein: CASSSTGGDYGYTF.

The rearrangement links TRBV5-1 to TRBJ1-3; D gene unclear. V was clipped by 1 base and J by 0 bases, with 11 bases between them. Germline V gene data show CDR1 as SGHRS and CDR2 as YFSETQ. This CDR3 has 16 amino acids. The CDR3 sequence is CASSLYALPSGNTIYF. The CDR3 region has the DNA TGCGCCAGCAGCTTGTACGCGCTGCCCTCTGGAAACACCATATATTTT.

The chain carries TRBV7-9 and TRBJ2-7; tentative D call: TRBD2 (5 bases). V was pared by 2 bases and J by 4 bases, with 9 bases between. The CDR3 runs to 13 residues. Germline-derived CDR1 and CDR2 are SEHNR and FQNEAQ (reference sequence). The CDR3 bases are TGTGCCAGCAGCTTATCGGGGAAGTACGAGCAGTACTTC. Residues: CASSLSGKYEQYF.

The rearrangement links TRBV7-2 to TRBJ2-3; no definite D call. The CDR3 runs to 16 residues. In germline, CDR1 is SGHTA, CDR2 FQGNSA. The ends were cut back, 2 bases at V and 2 bases at J, with 14 bases in the middle. Here the CDR3 DNA reads TGTGCCAGCAGCTTATTTTCTGCGGTCCCCACAGATACGCAGTATTTT. This translates into CASSLFSAVPTDTQYF.

V gene TRBV18 combines with J gene TRBJ2-3, with TRBD2 matching 9 bases. The CDR3 extends over 18 amino acids. Germline CDR1 KGHSH, CDR2 LQKENI. J gave up 1 base and V 3 bases, and 11 bases lay outside the gene matches. The CDR3 DNA reads as TGTGCCAGCTCACCGGTGTTGGCTAGCGGGATTGGCACAGATACGCAGTATTTT. Amino acids: CASSPVLASGIGTDTQYF. Combining the CDR3 with reference TRBV18 and TRBJ2-3 gives the whole variable domain NAGVMQNPRHLVRRRGQEARLRCSPMKGHSHVYWYRQLPEEGLKFMVYLQKENIIDESGMPKERFSAEFPKEGPSILRIQQVVRGDSAAYFCASSPVLASGIGTDTQYFGPGTRLTVL.

This sequence joins TRBV28 and TRBJ1-4; D remains ambiguous. Germline loops: CDR1 MDHEN, CDR2 SYDVKM. The CDR3 has 12 amino acids. The CDR3 reads CAIRGSTRELFF. The CDR3, as DNA: TGTGCGATACGAGGCAGTACTCGGGAACTGTTTTTT. The variable domain in full, completed from reference TRBV28 and TRBJ1-4, reads DVKVTQSSRYLVKRTGEKVFLECVQDMDHENMFWYRQDPGLGLRLIYFSYDVKMKEKGDIPEGYSVSREKKERFSLILESASTNQTSMYLCAIRGSTRELFFGSGTQLSVL.

The V call is TRBV2, the J call TRBJ1-1; no definite D call. The CDR3 is 12 amino acids. The germline V and J ends were trimmed by 3 bases and 9 bases, with 11 bases remaining between them. Germline V CDR1 and CDR2: SNHLY, FYNNEI. The CDR3 DNA follows: TGTGCCAGCAGTGACGGGTATCTTCAAGCTTTCTTT. Its translation is CASSDGYLQAFF. Full variable domain (remainder filled in from reference TRBV2 and TRBJ1-1): EPEVTQTPSHQVTQMGQEVILRCVPISNHLYFYWYRQILGQKVEFLVSFYNNEISEKSEIFDDQFSVERPDGSNFTLKIRSTKLEDSAMYFCASSDGYLQAFFGQGTRLTVV.

This clone has just a few counts. This rearrangement joins TRBV6-4 to TRBJ2-1; D is unclear. The V end was cut by 8 bases, the J end by 5 bases, with 7 bases between. CDR3 length: 11 amino acids. CDR1 and CDR2 (germline): MRHNA, SNTAGT. This chain's CDR3 is CASGRDNEQFF. For the CDR3, the DNA is TGTGCCAGCGGGCGAGACAATGAGCAGTTCTTC.

This chain connects TRBV28 to TRBJ2-1; 8 bases agree with TRBD2. With 2 bases clipped from V and 3 bases from J, the junction kept 3 bases outside the gene matches. CDR3 length: 15 amino acids. Germline loops: CDR1 MDHEN, CDR2 SYDVKM. CDR3 loop: CASSLKREIYNEQFF. Here the CDR3 DNA reads TGTGCCAGCAGTTTAAAGCGGGAGATCTACAATGAGCAGTTCTTC.

The chain couples TRBV6-6 to TRBJ1-2; 11 bases align to TRBD1. J lost 4 bases, V lost 10 bases, and 5 bases had no gene match. CDR3 size: 13 residues. Germline lookup yields CDR1 MNHNY and CDR2 SVGAGI (reference sequence). The CDR3 DNA reads as TGTGCCACCGGACAGGGGGCCATCTATGGCTACACCTTC. It translates to CATGQGAIYGYTF.

This chain links TRBV27 with TRBJ1-4; possible D gene TRBD1, 5 bases. The CDR3 consists of 15 residues. The V end was cut by 0 bases, the J end by 4 bases, with 9 bases between. Germline V gene sequence: CDR1 MNHEY, CDR2 SMNVEV (reference sequence). The CDR3 nucleotides are TGTGCCAGCAGTTTATCATGGGGGGATAATGAAAAACTGTTTTTT. This gives the protein CASSLSWGDNEKLFF.

This clone has just one count. The chain links TRBV5-6 to TRBJ2-1, with 12 bases lining up with TRBD2. The germline V gene encodes CDR1 SGHDT and CDR2 YYEEEE. V shed 4 bases and J 10 bases; nucleotides not matched to a gene: 9. This CDR3 is built from 15 residues. The CDR3: CASSLLAGGRQEQFF. In DNA, the CDR3 is TGTGCCAGCAGCCTTCTAGCGGGAGGGCGGCAGGAGCAGTTCTTC.

The V and J genes are TRBV18 and TRBJ2-6; the match to TRBD1 covers 8 bases. The CDR3 runs to 18 residues. J gave up 4 bases and V 6 bases, and 14 bases lay outside the gene matches. Germline V gene data show CDR1 as KGHSH and CDR2 as LQKENI. The CDR3 protein is CASSLQGAVQGGANVLTF. CDR3 DNA: TGTGCCAGCTCCCTCCAGGGGGCTGTGCAAGGGGGGGCCAACGTCCTGACTTTC.

Points on this clone: One junction end disagrees with the germline gene, perhaps due to a read error. The chain uses TRBV7-3 and TRBJ1-1, with 8 bases aligning to TRBD1. The CDR3 runs to 14 residues. Per the germline V gene, CDR1 is SGHTA and CDR2 is FQGTGA. The CDR3, as DNA: TGTGCCAGCAGCCTAACCGACAGGGGCGGGGAGGCTTTCTTT. Translated: CASSLTDRGGEAFF. The full variable domain, in which reference TRBV7-3 and TRBJ1-1 provide the parts outside the CDR3, is GAGVSQTPSNKVTEKGKYVELRCDPISGHTALYWYRQSLGQGPEFLIYFQGTGAADDSGLPNDRFFAVRPEGSVSTLKIQRTERGDSAVYLCASSLTDRGGEAFFGQGTRLTVV.

This chain connects TRBV19 to TRBJ1-5, with a weak D call TRBD1 (6 bases). CDR3 length: 15 residues. The ends were cut back, 2 bases at V and 7 bases at J, with 15 bases in the middle. Germline loops: CDR1 LNHDA, CDR2 SQIVND (reference sequence). The CDR3 region has the DNA TGTGCCAGTAGTATAACTACAGGGTCTTGGCAGCCCCAGCATTTT. Encoded protein: CASSITTGSWQPQHF.

CDR3 bases: TGTGCCTGGAGTGTAGGTCTAGCGGGAGGGGAGGAGACCCAGTACTTC. It yields the protein CAWSVGLAGGEETQYF. The chain employs TRBV30 and TRBJ2-5; 12 nucleotides agree with TRBD2. This CDR3 comprises 16 residues. Germline V lookup: CDR1 GTSNPN, CDR2 SVGIG (reference sequence). V lost 0 bases, J lost 5 bases, and 7 bases stayed unmatched.

The chain joins TRBV9 to TRBJ2-7; a possible D gene is TRBD2 (5 bases). The CDR3 is 13 amino acids. Germline V lookup: CDR1 SGDLS, CDR2 YYNGEE. V was trimmed by 4 bases and J by 9 bases, leaving 17 bases between them. CDR3 sequence: CASSPTLEAGQYF. The CDR3, as DNA: TGTGCCAGCAGCCCAACACTAGAGGCCGGGCAGTACTTC.

The rearrangement links TRBV7-2 to TRBJ1-2; no firm D call. V was clipped by 5 bases and J by 2 bases, with 12 bases between them. The CDR3 sequence is 14 residues long. Germline V gene data show CDR1 as SGHTA and CDR2 as FQGNSA. The CDR3: CASSPDILNYGYTF. In nucleotides, the CDR3 is TGTGCCAGCAGCCCCGACATCCTGAACTATGGCTACACCTTC.